Each of the 14 T cell receptor beta chains below was sequenced from the same sample in a study of T cell changes during pregnancy in multiple sclerosis. TCRdb's table, derived via immunoSEQ multiplex PCR, lists solely in-frame clones and lacks some. The table includes more than 55,000 clones, roughly 91% detected once. The source material was peripheral blood, sampled in the third trimester of pregnancy. The receptor source for this set is a female donor in good health, enrolled as a control in a pregnancy study.

This clone was found once. This rearrangement joins TRBV18 to TRBJ2-7; 9 bases agree with TRBD1. This CDR3 comprises 15 residues. V shed 3 bases, J shed 9 bases, and the junction held 12 bases outside the gene matches. CDR1 and CDR2 (germline): KGHSH, LQKENI. CDR3 region: CASSPPGQGGLGQYF. The CDR3, as DNA: TGTGCCAGCTCACCCCCGGGACAGGGAGGATTGGGGCAGTACTTC.

This clone occurred once. The chain carries TRBV4-1 and TRBJ1-3, with 9 positions matching TRBD1. The CDR3 runs 15 residues. Trimming at V came to 1 base and at J to 2 bases, leaving 0 bases not matched to a gene. Germline-derived CDR1 and CDR2 are MGHRA and YSYEKL. This CDR3 is CASSQGTGAGNTIYF. Written as DNA, the CDR3 is TGCGCCAGCAGCCAAGGGACAGGGGCTGGAAACACCATATATTTT.

The gene calls are TRBV6-6 and TRBJ1-1; D uncertain. Trimming stripped 0 bases from V and 1 base from J, with 12 bases between. Germline V gives CDR1 MNHNY, CDR2 SVGAGI (reference sequence). This CDR3 has 16 amino acids. The CDR3 nucleotides are TGTGCCAGCAGTTACTCTGAGGGTCTCCCGAACACTGAAGCTTTCTTT. Translated: CASSYSEGLPNTEAFF.

This clone showed up just once. The rearrangement joins TRBV7-9 to TRBJ2-1, with TRBD2 matching over 7 bases. Germline CDR1 and CDR2: SEHNR and FQNEAQ (reference sequence). The ends lost 5 bases at V and 6 bases at J; junction bases unmatched: 10. This CDR3 region has 15 residues. Written as DNA, the CDR3 is TGTGCCAGCAGCCCGTGGGGAGGGGACCGCAATGAGCAGTTCTTC. This translates into CASSPWGGDRNEQFF.

The rearrangement joins TRBV30 to TRBJ2-3, with 9 nucleotides matching TRBD1. This CDR3 is 14 amino acids long. The ends lost 5 bases at V and 5 bases at J; junction bases unmatched: 8. Germline CDR1 GTSNPN, CDR2 SVGIG (reference sequence). The CDR3: CAWGRTGALDTQYF. CDR3 nucleotide sequence: TGTGCCTGGGGAAGGACAGGGGCGCTAGATACGCAGTATTTT.

This clone was recorded only once. V is TRBV5-6 and J is TRBJ1-1, with D unclear. The CDR3 extends over 15 amino acids. V was clipped by 0 bases and J by 3 bases, with 12 bases between them. Germline assignment: CDR1 SGHDT and CDR2 YYEEEE. This CDR3 is CASSLEGGSYTEAFF. CDR3 nucleotide sequence: TGTGCCAGCAGCTTGGAGGGAGGGTCCTACACTGAAGCTTTCTTT.

The gene calls are TRBV28 and TRBJ2-7; 7 bases fit TRBD2. CDR1 is MDHEN and CDR2 is SYDVKM in the germline V gene. J gave up 0 bases and V 2 bases, and 4 bases lay outside the gene matches. The CDR3 is 15 amino acids. The CDR3 DNA reads TGTGCCAGCAGTTTACTAGCGGCGAGCTCCTACGAGCAGTACTTC. Translated: CASSLLAASSYEQYF.

This chain joins TRBV28 and TRBJ1-1; a weak D match, TRBD1 (5 bases). The CDR3 runs to 14 residues. V gave up 7 bases and J gave up 1 base, with 13 bases separating them. Germline loops: CDR1 MDHEN, CDR2 SYDVKM. CDR3 sequence (DNA): TGTGCCAGCAACCCCGGACACCCGAACACTGAAGCTTTCTTT. Amino acids: CASNPGHPNTEAFF.

About this clone: A junction boundary mismatches the germline segment, possibly from a read error. The rearrangement joins TRBV28 to TRBJ2-7, with a weak D call TRBD2 (6 bases). The V gene's germline CDR1 is MDHEN and CDR2 SYDVKM. The CDR3 is made up of 15 amino acids. The chain's CDR3 is CASKLTGGIDNEPYF. The CDR3 coding sequence is TGTGCCAGCAAGTTAACTGGGGGGATAGATAACGAGCCGTACTTC. Full variable domain (remainder filled in from reference TRBV28 and TRBJ2-7): DVKVTQSSRYLVKRTGEKVFLECVQDMDHENMFWYRQDPGLGLRLIYFSYDVKMKEKGDIPEGYSVSREKKERFSLILESASTNQTSMYLCASKLTGGIDNEPYFGPGTRLTVT.

The rearrangement joins TRBV6-6 to TRBJ2-1; 15 bases match TRBD2. The CDR3 length is 15 residues. Per the germline V gene, CDR1 is MNHNY and CDR2 is SVGAGI (reference sequence). Losses at the gene ends were 4 bases for V and 10 bases for J; bases not matched to a gene: 5. Here the CDR3 reads CASSSGLAGGREQFF. CDR3 DNA: TGTGCCAGCAGTTCCGGACTAGCGGGGGGGCGGGAGCAGTTCTTC.

The V and J genes are TRBV5-6 and TRBJ2-1, with TRBD1 matching over 7 bases. Germline-derived CDR1 and CDR2 are SGHDT and YYEEEE. CDR3 length: 14 residues. V was clipped by 4 bases and J by 6 bases; unmatched bases: 7. DNA of the CDR3: TGTGCCAGCAGCACCCTACAGGGGAGCAATGAGCAGTTCTTC. Translation gives CASSTLQGSNEQFF.

The DNA for the CDR3 is TGTGCCAGCAGTTCGGGACTAGTCTATTATGAGCAGTTCTTC. It specifies CASSSGLVYYEQFF. The gene calls are TRBV6-1 and TRBJ2-1, with 8 nucleotides matching TRBD2. V lost 5 bases to trimming and J lost 8 bases; unmatched junction nucleotides: 8. CDR3 length equals 14 residues. Germline lookup yields CDR1 MNHNS and CDR2 SASEGT.

V is TRBV15 and J is TRBJ1-4; maybe TRBD1 (6 bases). This CDR3 comprises 14 residues. Trimming left V 8 bases short and J 0 bases short, with 10 bases between. CDR1 and CDR2 from the germline V gene are LNHNV and YYDKDF (reference sequence). The CDR3 sequence: CATARGATNEKLFF. The CDR3 region has the DNA TGTGCCACCGCCAGGGGTGCAACTAATGAAAAACTGTTTTTT.

This clone has only one observation. The genes are TRBV9 and TRBJ1-1; 9 bases are a match to TRBD1. CDR3 length equals 14 residues. Unmatched junction bases numbered 6, after V lost 1 base and J lost 8 bases. The germline V gene has CDR1 SGDLS and CDR2 YYNGEE. CDR3 nucleotides: TGTGCCAGCAGCGTAACAGGGGGCAGTGGGGAAGCTTTCTTT. It codes for CASSVTGGSGEAFF.